This TCR beta chain derives from a study of blood T cell repertoires in COVID-19. Overall study context: PBMCs, B-cell-depleted T cells, or T cells were the source of the cDNA or gDNA that made up the material.

Original analysis: Amplifying reference gene primers gave estimates of nucleated cell counts. Libraries were prepared by immunoSEQ multiplex PCR; TCRdb keeps only in-frame clonotypes and omits some of them. V and J calls and clone size are copied from that table; D and trimming were computed from the DNA. The top ten clones hold 4.6% of a sample with under 350,000 clones, roughly 80% of them seen once. Germline CDR1 reads SGHTA; CDR2 reads FQGNSA. The CDR3 has 16 amino acids. Trimming at V came to 3 bases and at J to 3 bases, leaving 8 bases not matched to a gene. The receptor's source is a man aged 55 to 70 who had recovered from COVID-19. The J gene is TRBJ2-7, the V gene TRBV7-2; the match to TRBD2 covers 10 bases. Material for sequencing was peripheral blood. CDR3 amino acids: CASSLYKREGRYEQYF. The DNA of the CDR3 is TGTGCCAGCAGCTTGTATAAGCGGGAGGGCCGCTACGAGCAGTACTTC.